This T cell receptor beta chain comes out of a study of CD8+ T cells in alopecia areata (dated by TCRdb to about 2018). As for the study more broadly: The treated patients, all with moderate-to-severe alopecia areata, were enrolled in an open-label pilot trial of oral tofacitinib given at 5 to 10 mg twice daily. Patients received tofacitinib for 6 to 18 months and were then followed off drug for 6 months to check for delayed response and recurrence. To study T cell clonal expansion in alopecia areata, the researchers applied high-throughput TCRbeta sequencing to both the C3H/HeJ mouse model and human patients. On the human side, TCRbeta sequencing was run on scalp tissue and on sorted CD4+ and CD8+ peripheral blood T cells from healthy controls and from alopecia areata patients with either patchy or totalis/universalis disease. Tofacitinib-treated patients had biopsies at baseline and at 4 and 24 weeks of treatment, with a later scalp biopsy in several patients. Clonality in the scalp was compared among normal scalp (n=4), patchy alopecia areata scalp (n=8), and alopecia totalis/universalis scalp (n=8). RNA was extracted with the PAXgene miRNA kit for fixed scalp, the miRNeasy kit for PBMCs, and the RNeasy kit for mouse skin. Amplification of TCRbeta CDR3 regions was done by immunoSEQ multiplex PCR using 35 Vbeta forward primers and 13 Jbeta reverse primers. The study at large found these results: Resident alphabeta T cells in normal human skin are also sequenced, complicating scalp TCR repertoire analysis, unlike mouse skin dominated by gammadelta T cells. Lesional scalp, especially in alopecia totalis/universalis, showed higher clonality and more expanded CD8+ clones than normal scalp, suggesting antigenic drive. Shared TCR sequences between patients were less evident than in mice, which may be partly attributable to HLA diversity in the patient population.

Worth noting for this clone: Its antigen remains undetermined. Nothing much larger sits one base from this clone, and base qualities are not available.

For CDR1 and CDR2, the germline V gene (reference sequence) lists LNHNV and YYDKDF. Reading from cysteine to phenylalanine, the CDR3 counts 15 amino acids. The only DNA kept is the CDR3, 45 bases in frame from the first base. Relative to germline, V is 1 base shorter and J is 5 bases shorter, with 15 bases between their ends. What the time point label conveys for this sample: baseline before oral tofacitinib. From alopecia areata patients, peripheral blood was collected along with lesional scalp punch biopsies. PBMCs were isolated by density centrifugation and stained for CD3, CD4 and CD8, and CD4+ and CD8+ T cells were sorted on a FACSAria. Receptor libraries were prepared by the immunoSEQ multiplex PCR assay. For TCR sequencing, RNA was extracted from every sample and reverse transcribed into cDNA to serve as template. First-strand cDNA was synthesized with SuperScript III using a 2:1 mix of oligo-dT and random hexamers. A synthetic immune receptor repertoire was used to measure amplification bias, and any remaining bias was corrected computationally. The authors processed their data as follows. After raw reads were preprocessed to remove errors, the CDR3 was defined following IMGT conventions as running from the conserved cysteine to phenylalanine. Clonality was computed as 1 minus the Shannon entropy, with the entropy normalized by log2 of the number of productive unique TCRs. Whether scalp clones were CD4 or CD8 was inferred by matching scalp TCRbeta sequences against CD4 and CD8 repertoires sorted from blood. TCRdb retrieved this table from immuneACCESS and kept in-frame rearrangements only. Not all clones are present; in checked studies, unresolved V genes account for under half, and no reason is known for the remainder. V, J and clone size reflect that table, while D and trimming were determined from the DNA. The sample table shows 150,000 to 160,000 clones, and 45% to 60% are seen once. The top ten clonotypes cover 15% to 20% of the sample.

This TCR was sampled from a human donor with alopecia areata. The chain employs TRBV15 and TRBJ2-7; matching of 5 bases hints at TRBD1 as the D gene. Material: CD8+ T cells sorted from blood, obtained at week 0. The CDR3 sequence is CATSRGHGASNEQYF. The sequenced DNA is TGTGCCACCAGCAGAGGTCATGGGGCGAGCAACGAGCAGTACTTC.